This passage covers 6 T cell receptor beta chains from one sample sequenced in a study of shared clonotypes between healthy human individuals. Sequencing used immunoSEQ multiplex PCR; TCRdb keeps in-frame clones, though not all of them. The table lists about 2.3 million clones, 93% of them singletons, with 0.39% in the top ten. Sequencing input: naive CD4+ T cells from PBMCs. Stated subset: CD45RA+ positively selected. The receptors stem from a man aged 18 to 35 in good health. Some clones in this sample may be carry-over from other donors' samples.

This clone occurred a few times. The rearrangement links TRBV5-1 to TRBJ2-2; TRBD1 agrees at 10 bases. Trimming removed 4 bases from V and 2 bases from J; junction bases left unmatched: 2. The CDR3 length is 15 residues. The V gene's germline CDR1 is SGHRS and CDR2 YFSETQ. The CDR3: CASSRDRGNTGELFF. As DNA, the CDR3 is TGCGCCAGCAGCCGGGACAGGGGTAACACCGGGGAGCTGTTTTTT.

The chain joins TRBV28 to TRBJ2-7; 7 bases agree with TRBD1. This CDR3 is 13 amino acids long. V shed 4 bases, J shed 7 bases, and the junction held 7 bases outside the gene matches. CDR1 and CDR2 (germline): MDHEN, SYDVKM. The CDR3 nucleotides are TGTGCCAGCAGTTCAGGACAGGCAGATGAGCAGTACTTC. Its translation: CASSSGQADEQYF.

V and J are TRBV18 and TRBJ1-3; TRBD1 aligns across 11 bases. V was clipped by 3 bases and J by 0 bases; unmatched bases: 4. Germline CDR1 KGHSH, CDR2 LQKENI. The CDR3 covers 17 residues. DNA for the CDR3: TGTGCCAGCTCACCTCAGGGACAGGGGGTCTCTGGAAACACCATATATTTT. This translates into CASSPQGQGVSGNTIYF.

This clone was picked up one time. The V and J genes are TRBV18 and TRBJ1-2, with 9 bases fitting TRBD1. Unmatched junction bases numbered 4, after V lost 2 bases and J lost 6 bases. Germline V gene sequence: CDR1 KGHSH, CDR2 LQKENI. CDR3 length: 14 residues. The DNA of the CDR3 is TGTGCCAGCTCACCAATGAGACAGGGGGATGGCTACACCTTC. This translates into CASSPMRQGDGYTF.

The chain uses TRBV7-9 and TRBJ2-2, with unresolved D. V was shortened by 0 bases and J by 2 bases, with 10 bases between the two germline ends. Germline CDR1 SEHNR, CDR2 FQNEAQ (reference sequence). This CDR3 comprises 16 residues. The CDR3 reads CASSLAMGTNTGELFF. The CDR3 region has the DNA TGTGCCAGCAGCTTAGCGATGGGAACTAACACCGGGGAGCTGTTTTTT.

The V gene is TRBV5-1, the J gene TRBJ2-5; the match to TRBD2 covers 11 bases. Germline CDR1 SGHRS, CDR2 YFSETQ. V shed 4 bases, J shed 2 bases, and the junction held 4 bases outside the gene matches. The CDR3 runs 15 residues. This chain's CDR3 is CASSAPSGRQETQYF. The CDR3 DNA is TGCGCCAGCAGCGCTCCTAGCGGGAGGCAAGAGACCCAGTACTTC.